This TCR beta chain emerged from a study of PD-1 blockade in classical Hodgkin lymphoma. After autologous stem cell transplantation all patients relapsed, and prior brentuximab vedotin exposure differed between cohorts. This clone has more than one count but fewer than ten. Germline V gene lookup returns CDR1 SGHTA and CDR2 FQGTGA. CDR3 length equals 14 residues. V lost 5 bases, J lost 7 bases, and 15 bases lay in between. Measured with immunoSEQ multiplex PCR; TCRdb has only the in-frame clones, and not every one. This sample has 20,000 to 30,000 clones; over 60% occur once, and the top ten carry roughly 8%.

The chain uses TRBV7-3 and TRBJ2-1, with D perhaps matching TRBD1 (6 bases). The input for sequencing was peripheral blood mononuclear cells (PBMCs), taken before the second cycle of nivolumab. The sequence was obtained from a human donor with classical Hodgkin lymphoma. DNA for the CDR3: TGTGCCAGCAGCCCAACCGGGACACAAAATGAGCAGTTCTTC. The encoded protein is CASSPTGTQNEQFF. Together with reference TRBV7-3 and TRBJ2-1, the CDR3 gives the full variable domain: GAGVSQTPSNKVTEKGKYVELRCDPISGHTALYWYRQSLGQGPEFLIYFQGTGAADDSGLPNDRFFAVRPEGSVSTLKIQRTERGDSAVYLCASSPTGTQNEQFFGPGTRLTVL.